Detailed here is one T cell receptor beta chain. These data come from a study of blood T cell repertoires in COVID-19. CDR1 is WSHSY, CDR2 SAAADI, per germline. CDR3 size: 14 residues. V lost 6 bases to trimming and J lost 5 bases; unmatched junction nucleotides: 7. Authors' processing steps: For nucleated cells, counts were estimated from reference gene primer amplification. The data were produced by immunoSEQ multiplex PCR, yet TCRdb's version contains in-frame clones alone and is incomplete. V and J calls and clone size are as listed in that table; D and trimming were resolved from the DNA. The sample consists of tens of thousands of clones, 80% to 90% of them appearing once.

This rearrangement joins TRBV10-2 to TRBJ2-5; 9 nucleotides match TRBD1. This receptor was taken from an elderly man with acute or convalescent COVID-19. Material for sequencing was peripheral blood. The CDR3 region has the DNA TGCGCCAGCAGAACAGGGGGCGCACGGGAGACCCAGTACTTC. This translates into CASRTGGARETQYF.